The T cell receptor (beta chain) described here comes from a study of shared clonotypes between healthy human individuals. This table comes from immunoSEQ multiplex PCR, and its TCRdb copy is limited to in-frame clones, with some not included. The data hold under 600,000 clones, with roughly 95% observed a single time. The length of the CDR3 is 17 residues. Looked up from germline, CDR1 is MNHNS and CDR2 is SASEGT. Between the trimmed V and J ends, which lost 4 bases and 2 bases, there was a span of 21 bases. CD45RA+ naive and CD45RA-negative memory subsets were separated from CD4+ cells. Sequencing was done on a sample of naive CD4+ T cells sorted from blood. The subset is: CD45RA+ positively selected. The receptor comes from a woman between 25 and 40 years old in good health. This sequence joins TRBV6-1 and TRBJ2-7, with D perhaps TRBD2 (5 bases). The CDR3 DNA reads TGTGCCAGCAGTGTAGATGATCTTGGCGGGCTTCCCTACGAGCAGTACTTC. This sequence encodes CASSVDDLGGLPYEQYF.